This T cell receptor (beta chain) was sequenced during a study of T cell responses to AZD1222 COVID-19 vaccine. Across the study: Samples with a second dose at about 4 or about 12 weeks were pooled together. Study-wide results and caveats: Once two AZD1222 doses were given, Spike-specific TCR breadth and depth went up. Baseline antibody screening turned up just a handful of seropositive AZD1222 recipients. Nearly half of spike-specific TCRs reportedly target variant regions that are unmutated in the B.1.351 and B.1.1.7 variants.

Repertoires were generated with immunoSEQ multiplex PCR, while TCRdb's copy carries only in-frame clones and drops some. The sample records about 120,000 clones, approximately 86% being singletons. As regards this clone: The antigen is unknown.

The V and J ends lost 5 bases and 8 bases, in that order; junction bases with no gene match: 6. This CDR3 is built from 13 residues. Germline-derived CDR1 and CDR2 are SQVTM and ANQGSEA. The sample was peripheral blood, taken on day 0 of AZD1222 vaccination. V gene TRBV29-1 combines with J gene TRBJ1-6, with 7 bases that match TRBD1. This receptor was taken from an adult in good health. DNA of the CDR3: TGCAGCGTTAGGTTTGACAGGGATTCACCCCTCCACTTT. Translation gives CSVRFDRDSPLHF.